The 15 T cell receptor beta chains presented below share a single source sample, sequenced in a study of molecular identifiers for immune sequencing clone quantification. MiXCR was run by TCRdb on the PCR reads, yielding one entry per CDR3 protein. Altogether more than 450,000 distinct CDR3 sequences are present, roughly 24% being singletons, with the ten largest covering around 0.79%. Source material: naive CD8+ T cells from blood, with Jurkat cell RNA spiked in. Subset specified: FACS-sorted CD8+CD4-CCR7+CD45RA+ naive T cells. These receptors all stem from a human donor in good health. Some libraries in this study had Jurkat cell RNA spiked in.

This sequence joins TRBV9 and TRBJ1-6; D gene unclear. Germline CDR1 SGDLS, CDR2 YYNGEE. The CDR3 consists of 13 residues. Between the trimmed V and J ends, which lost 0 bases and 7 bases, there was a span of 5 bases. The CDR3 nucleotides are TGTGCCAGCAGCGTAGACGGGAATTCACCCCTCCACTTT. Protein product: CASSVDGNSPLHF.

The chain uses TRBV7-2 and TRBJ1-3; D is uncertain. The CDR3 is made up of 15 amino acids. Trimming shortened V by 5 bases and J by 4 bases, and 15 bases separated the two germline ends. Germline CDR1 SGHTA, CDR2 FQGNSA. CDR3 sequence (DNA): TGTGCCAGCAGCCCCCGGCGGATTCCGGGAAACACCATATATTTT. Encoded protein: CASSPRRIPGNTIYF.

A word on this clonotype: At one end, the junction sequence differs from germline, possibly due to a read error. V is TRBV6-2 or TRBV6-3 and J is TRBJ1-5; D is unclear. Germline V CDR1 and CDR2: MNHEY, SVGEGT. The length of the CDR3 is 13 residues. Here the CDR3 reads CASSYTANQPPHF. For the CDR3, the DNA is TGTGCCAGCAGTTACACGGCAAATCAGCCCCCGCATTTC.

This rearrangement joins TRBV5-4 to TRBJ2-7; a possible D gene is TRBD1 (6 bases). Trimming pared 4 bases from V and 2 bases from J, leaving 13 bases between. The CDR3 extends over 14 amino acids. CDR1 and CDR2 (germline): SGHNT, YYREEE (reference sequence). The CDR3 DNA is TGTGCCAGCAGCCTCCGGGACACACCCTACGAGCAGTACTTC. It specifies CASSLRDTPYEQYF.

The V call is TRBV5-6, the J call TRBJ2-3, with 10 bases lining up with TRBD2. The V gene end was trimmed by 3 bases and the J gene end by 0 bases; junction bases not matched to a gene: 7. The CDR3 consists of 17 residues. Germline V gene sequence: CDR1 SGHDT, CDR2 YYEEEE. The chain's CDR3 is CASSSQGLATSTDTQYF. CDR3 in DNA: TGTGCCAGCAGCTCACAGGGACTAGCGACTAGCACAGATACGCAGTATTTT.

The rearrangement uses TRBV3-1 and TRBJ2-3, with D hard to call. V shed 0 bases and J shed 2 bases, with 27 bases lying between them. This CDR3 has 21 residues. Germline CDR1 LGHDT, CDR2 YNNKEL (reference sequence). The CDR3 here is CASSQDYLTSPIFSPTDTQYF. In nucleotides, the CDR3 is TGTGCCAGCAGCCAAGATTACCTAACTTCCCCTATATTCTCCCCCACAGATACGCAGTATTTT.

The J gene is TRBJ1-2, the V gene TRBV3-1; D is possibly TRBD1 (5 bases). The CDR3 totals 14 residues. Trimming removed 0 bases at V and 4 bases at J, with 9 bases between. Germline assignment: CDR1 LGHDT and CDR2 YNNKEL (reference sequence). This chain's CDR3 is CASSQEPRGYGYTF. Here the CDR3 DNA reads TGTGCCAGCAGCCAAGAACCGAGGGGCTATGGCTACACCTTC.

This clonotype is a singleton in its sample. It may be a read error: a sequence one base away is much more abundant. J is TRBJ2-7 and V is TRBV7-9; TRBD2 is a possible D gene (6 bases). The CDR3 has 11 amino acids. Germline assignment: CDR1 SEHNR and CDR2 FQNEAQ (reference sequence). The V end lost 10 bases, the J end lost 6 bases, and 13 bases lay between the germline ends. This CDR3 reads CANKNGGEQYF. The DNA of the CDR3 is TGTGCCAACAAAAACGGGGGCGAGCAGTACTTC.

DNA for the CDR3: TGTGCCAGCAGCTCTACACAAACAGTGAACACTGAAGCTTTCTTT. Amino acid sequence: CASSSTQTVNTEAFF. The chain uses TRBV7-9 and TRBJ1-1; D gene unclear. This CDR3 has 15 amino acids. Trimming left V 4 bases short and J 0 bases short, with 12 bases between. CDR1 is SEHNR and CDR2 is FQNEAQ in the germline V gene (reference sequence). Full variable domain (remainder filled in from reference TRBV7-9 and TRBJ1-1): DTGVSQNPRHKITKRGQNVTFRCDPISEHNRLYWYRQTLGQGPEFLTYFQNEAQLEKSRLLSDRFSAERPKGSFSTLEIQRTEQGDSAMYLCASSSTQTVNTEAFFGQGTRLTVV.

This clonotype was detected ten times or more. The chain is built from TRBV29-1 and TRBJ1-1, with D maybe TRBD1 (5 bases). The germline V and J ends were trimmed by 0 bases and 2 bases, with 13 bases remaining between them. This CDR3 is built from 15 residues. Per germline, CDR1 SQVTM and CDR2 ANQGSEA. For the CDR3, the DNA is TGCAGCGTTGAAGAGCCCGACAGTCGAAACACTGAAGCTTTCTTT. It specifies CSVEEPDSRNTEAFF.

On this clonotype itself: The junction departs from germline at one end; a sequencing error may be responsible. CDR3 protein: CAGSYEGQETQYF. DNA of the CDR3: TGTGCCGGCAGCTATGAGGGGCAAGAGACCCAGTACTTC. The rearrangement uses TRBV12-3 or TRBV12-4 and TRBJ2-5; possibly TRBD1 or TRBD2 for D (5 bases each). CDR3 length: 13 amino acids.

The CDR3 coding sequence is TGTGCCAGCAGTTACTCGACGGCAGCCTATGGCTACACCTTC. This translates into CASSYSTAAYGYTF. This chain connects TRBV6-2 or TRBV6-3 to TRBJ1-2; no clear D. CDR3 length: 14 amino acids. The germline gives CDR1 MNHEY, CDR2 SVGEGT. V dropped 0 bases and J dropped 4 bases, with 9 bases sitting between them.

The chain uses TRBV4-3 and TRBJ1-6, with no clear D. The V and J ends lost 3 bases and 3 bases respectively, with 15 bases between them. The CDR3 is made up of 17 amino acids. CDR1 is LGHNA, CDR2 YSLEER, per germline. This CDR3 reads CASSQLVQACYNSPLHF. DNA of the CDR3: TGCGCCAGCAGCCAGCTGGTTCAGGCTTGCTATAATTCACCCCTCCACTTT.

The V call is TRBV3-1, the J call TRBJ2-2; 14 bases map to TRBD2. Germline trimming cut 4 bases from V and 5 bases from J; bases unmatched to any gene: 9. The CDR3 extends over 18 amino acids. Germline assignment: CDR1 LGHDT and CDR2 YNNKEL (reference sequence). CDR3 sequence (DNA): TGTGCCAGCAGCCCGCTGGGACTAGCGGGAGTGGGGACCGGGGAGCTGTTTTTT. Encoded protein: CASSPLGLAGVGTGELFF.

This clonotype was seen a handful of times. V gene TRBV11-2 combines with J gene TRBJ2-7; D might be TRBD1 (5 bases). With 2 bases removed from V and 4 bases from J, the gap between germline ends came to 12 bases. CDR1 SGHAT and CDR2 FQNNGV come from the germline V gene. This CDR3 is built from 14 residues. The CDR3 nucleotides are TGTGCCAGCAGCTTATGGGGCCCTGAATACGAGCAGTACTTC. Residues: CASSLWGPEYEQYF.